This T cell receptor beta chain was observed in a study of lymphopenia after photon versus proton radiotherapy. General observations from the study: Under photons, naive T cells and diversity fell while effector/memory populations rose.

This table comes from immunoSEQ multiplex PCR, and its TCRdb copy is limited to in-frame clones, with some not included. The sample yields 15,000 or so clones, around 83% seen once. Trimming left V 4 bases short and J 3 bases short, with 7 bases between. Per the germline V gene, CDR1 is LGHNA and CDR2 is YSLEER. This CDR3 is 12 amino acids long. This clone has just one count. Its cognate antigen is unknown. The material was peripheral blood, obtained from a patient treated with proton-based radiotherapy. The chain uses TRBV4-3 and TRBJ2-7, with unresolved D. This clonotype originated in a man between 65 and 85 years old with pancreatic cancer. The CDR3 DNA follows: TGCGCCAGCAGCCCCCCCGACTACGAGCAGTACTTC. This translates into CASSPPDYEQYF.